The 23 T cell receptor beta chains below come from one sample, sequenced in a study of cytomegalovirus exposure and HLA in healthy donors. 13 Jbeta primers and 60 Vbeta primers were used for the PCR. The data were produced by immunoSEQ multiplex PCR, yet TCRdb's version contains in-frame clones alone and is incomplete. Of under 150,000 clones in the sample, around 84% were seen once. Sequencing used PBMCs. These receptors all stem from a man aged 45-65 years in good health and CMV-seronegative.

This clone was seen a handful of times. J is TRBJ2-7 and V is TRBV20-1; TRBD1 matches at 7 bases. Germline V gene lookup returns CDR1 DFQATT and CDR2 SNEGSKA (reference sequence). Unmatched junction bases numbered 8, after V lost 3 bases and J lost 12 bases. The CDR3 is 11 residues long. The CDR3 nucleotides read TGCAGTGCTAGTGACCGGGACAGTCGGTACTTC. It is translated as CSASDRDSRYF.

This clone has just a few counts. This chain uses TRBV4-2 with TRBJ1-4, with TRBD1 as a possible D gene (5 bases). Per the germline V gene, CDR1 is LGHNA and CDR2 is YNFKEQ. The CDR3 spans 17 residues. The V end lost 1 base, the J end lost 0 bases, and 12 bases lay between the germline ends. This chain's CDR3 is CASSQVGLSATNEKLFF. In DNA, the CDR3 is TGTGCCAGCAGCCAAGTGGGACTGTCCGCAACTAATGAAAAACTGTTTTTT.

This chain joins TRBV5-6 and TRBJ1-1; possible D gene TRBD1, 5 bases. V dropped 2 bases and J dropped 6 bases, with 11 bases sitting between them. Germline V gene sequence: CDR1 SGHDT, CDR2 YYEEEE. This CDR3 is built from 13 residues. DNA of the CDR3: TGTGCCAGCAGCTTCAGGGCAACCTCTGAAGCTTTCTTT. Amino acids: CASSFRATSEAFF.

The rearrangement links TRBV7-9 to TRBJ1-1; D uncertain. CDR1 SEHNR and CDR2 FQNEAQ come from the germline V gene (reference sequence). With 6 bases removed from V and 0 bases from J, the gap between germline ends came to 14 bases. This CDR3 region has 15 residues. The CDR3, as DNA: TGTGCCAGCAGACACCCCCGGGGTCTGAACACTGAAGCTTTCTTT. This translates into CASRHPRGLNTEAFF.

This chain joins TRBV5-1 and TRBJ1-2; D gene unclear. This CDR3 contains 13 residues. V shed 0 bases and J shed 8 bases, with 11 bases lying between them. Germline V gene lookup returns CDR1 SGHRS and CDR2 YFSETQ. CDR3 DNA sequence: TGCGCCAGCAGCTTGGCACCCCCGAGGGGCTACACCTTC. Protein product: CASSLAPPRGYTF.

The chain couples TRBV5-1 to TRBJ2-5, with 8 nucleotides matching TRBD2. J gave up 2 bases and V 0 bases, and 6 bases lay outside the gene matches. Germline CDR1 and CDR2: SGHRS and YFSETQ. CDR3 size: 16 residues. The CDR3, as DNA: TGCGCCAGCAGCTTGGCTGTTAGCGGGACGCAAGAGACCCAGTACTTC. It encodes CASSLAVSGTQETQYF.

This clone was detected only once. V is TRBV30 and J is TRBJ1-1, with D possibly being TRBD1 (5 bases). The CDR3 covers 12 residues. Trimming took off 7 bases at V and 6 bases at J, with 15 bases between the two ends. The germline CDR1 and CDR2 sequences are GTSNPN and SVGIG (reference sequence). The CDR3 region is CALFGGGAEAFF. The CDR3 coding sequence is TGTGCCTTATTCGGGGGGGGAGCTGAAGCTTTCTTT.

The V and J genes are TRBV7-6 and TRBJ2-1, with TRBD2 identical over 11 bases. This CDR3 is 22 amino acids long. V shed 2 bases, J shed 0 bases, and the junction held 18 bases outside the gene matches. Germline CDR1 and CDR2: SGHVS and FNYEAQ. The CDR3 DNA is TGTGCCAGCAGCTTAAGGGGACAGGGCTTTTTTAGCGGGAGGGCCTCCTACAATGAGCAGTTCTTC. Translation: CASSLRGQGFFSGRASYNEQFF.

The V gene is TRBV7-3, the J gene TRBJ2-3; 10 nucleotides match TRBD1. After removal of 5 bases from V and 3 bases from J, the junction contained 5 bases not matched to a gene. CDR3 length: 15 residues. Germline V gives CDR1 SGHTA, CDR2 FQGTGA. The CDR3 DNA sequence: TGTGCCAGCAGCGTCGACAGGGGGCGGACAGATACGCAGTATTTT. Its translation: CASSVDRGRTDTQYF.

The chain couples TRBV27 to TRBJ2-1; tentatively, D is TRBD1 (5 bases). Trimming pared 1 base from V and 9 bases from J, leaving 16 bases between. The CDR3 is 15 amino acids. In germline, CDR1 is MNHEY, CDR2 SMNVEV (reference sequence). CDR3 sequence reads: CASSLLGKGVSEQFF. CDR3 sequence (DNA): TGTGCCAGCAGTTTATTGGGAAAAGGGGTCAGTGAGCAGTTCTTC.

This rearrangement joins TRBV5-8 to TRBJ2-4, with 8 bases aligning to TRBD2. There are 18 residues in the CDR3. V dropped 0 bases and J dropped 0; count of bases not matched to a gene: 8. The V gene's germline CDR1 is SGHTS and CDR2 YDEGEE. The CDR3 bases are TGTGCCAGCAGCTTGGCCGGCGGGGGGCCCTCAGCCAAAAACATTCAGTACTTC. Amino acids: CASSLAGGGPSAKNIQYF.

The chain carries TRBV5-4 and TRBJ1-3; D remains ambiguous. This CDR3 region has 14 residues. CDR1 and CDR2 from the germline V gene are SGHNT and YYREEE (reference sequence). V dropped 7 bases and J dropped 0 bases, with 11 bases sitting between them. This chain's CDR3 is CASGNSTSGNTIYF. Written as DNA, the CDR3 is TGTGCCAGCGGCAATTCAACCTCTGGAAACACCATATATTTT.

The V call is TRBV29-1, the J call TRBJ2-5, with TRBD2 identical over 7 bases. Germline values: CDR1 SQVTM, CDR2 ANQGSEA. The V and J ends lost 4 bases and 2 bases, in that order; junction bases with no gene match: 10. This CDR3 comprises 15 residues. CDR3 residues: CSVAPLLAPQETQYF. The CDR3 DNA reads as TGCAGCGTTGCTCCCCTACTAGCGCCTCAAGAGACCCAGTACTTC.

This clone was detected a few times. The V gene is TRBV7-8, the J gene TRBJ2-6, with TRBD1 matching 9 bases. Germline CDR1 SGHVS, CDR2 FQNEAQ. The V gene end was trimmed by 5 bases and the J gene end by 0 bases; junction bases not matched to a gene: 20. The CDR3 has 22 amino acids. The CDR3: CASSQKIYRPGQGNSGANVLTF. CDR3 DNA: TGTGCCAGCAGCCAAAAGATATATAGACCGGGACAGGGTAACTCTGGGGCCAACGTCCTGACTTTC.

The genes are TRBV19 and TRBJ1-2; a possible D gene is TRBD1 (6 bases). The CDR3 runs 14 residues. Trimming took off 7 bases at V and 0 bases at J, with 12 bases between the two ends. Germline CDR1 reads LNHDA; CDR2 reads SQIVND (reference sequence). The CDR3 loop is CASMTGITNYGYTF. The CDR3 DNA reads as TGTGCCAGTATGACAGGAATAACTAACTATGGCTACACCTTC.

This sequence joins TRBV14 and TRBJ2-2; 9 bases are a match to TRBD1. The CDR3 contains 17 residues. Trimming removed 4 bases from V and 4 bases from J; junction bases left unmatched: 10. Looked up from germline, CDR1 is SGHDN and CDR2 is FVKESK. CDR3 sequence reads: CASSPTLIQGATGELFF. The CDR3 DNA reads as TGTGCCAGCAGCCCAACGTTAATACAGGGGGCCACCGGGGAGCTGTTTTTT.

The V call is TRBV19, the J call TRBJ2-3; D possibly corresponds to TRBD2 (5 bases). The V end lost 1 base, the J end lost 2 bases, and 10 bases lay between the germline ends. Germline V lookup: CDR1 LNHDA, CDR2 SQIVND (reference sequence). This CDR3 contains 15 residues. The CDR3 here is CASSIGGQITDTQYF. In DNA form, the CDR3 reads TGTGCCAGTAGTATAGGAGGGCAGATCACAGATACGCAGTATTTT.

The V call is TRBV19, the J call TRBJ2-7, with 11 bases fitting TRBD2. V lost 5 bases to trimming and J lost 2 bases; unmatched junction nucleotides: 8. The germline gives CDR1 LNHDA, CDR2 SQIVND (reference sequence). The CDR3 is 16 residues long. This chain's CDR3 is CASSLTSGSSPYEQYF. CDR3 DNA sequence: TGTGCCAGTAGTTTAACTAGCGGGAGTTCCCCCTACGAGCAGTACTTC.

This clone was observed a few times. The chain recombines TRBV5-1 with TRBJ2-1; TRBD1 is a possible D gene (6 bases). This CDR3 has 15 amino acids. Germline values: CDR1 SGHRS, CDR2 YFSETQ. Deletions cut 4 bases from V and 6 bases from J, with 17 bases between. CDR3 amino acids: CASSGVGAQGNEQFF. CDR3 coding DNA: TGCGCCAGCAGCGGGGTGGGGGCACAGGGCAATGAGCAGTTCTTC.

The rearrangement links TRBV7-9 to TRBJ2-1; 8 positions agree with TRBD2. The CDR3 is 15 amino acids. V lost 5 bases and J lost 5; bases outside the gene matches: 8. The germline CDR1 and CDR2 sequences are SEHNR and FQNEAQ (reference sequence). DNA of the CDR3: TGTGCCAGCAGCCTCTTCGCGGGGGGACACAATGAGCAGTTCTTC. It encodes CASSLFAGGHNEQFF.

The V and J genes are TRBV18 and TRBJ2-2; D gene ambiguous. The CDR3 runs 15 residues. Between the trimmed V and J ends, which lost 5 bases and 2 bases, there was a span of 12 bases. Per germline, CDR1 KGHSH and CDR2 LQKENI. In DNA, the CDR3 is TGTGCCAGCTCAGCCCTACAGAAAAACACCGGGGAGCTGTTTTTT. Its protein product is CASSALQKNTGELFF.

The rearrangement uses TRBV4-1 and TRBJ2-7, with 10 positions matching TRBD1. The germline V gene encodes CDR1 MGHRA and CDR2 YSYEKL. This CDR3 is 16 amino acids long. The V gene end was trimmed by 8 bases and the J gene end by 2 bases; junction bases not matched to a gene: 12. In nucleotides, the CDR3 is TGCGCCAGCCAAATCATTCCGGGACAGGGGACCTACGAGCAGTACTTC. Protein sequence: CASQIIPGQGTYEQYF.

The rearrangement links TRBV30 to TRBJ1-2; no reliable D call. V was shortened by 0 bases and J by 4 bases, with 9 bases between the two germline ends. The V gene's germline CDR1 is GTSNPN and CDR2 SVGIG (reference sequence). This CDR3 is built from 13 residues. The CDR3 DNA is TGTGCCTGGAGTGTCCTACAGTCCTATGGCTACACCTTC. It specifies CAWSVLQSYGYTF.